The entry that follows covers one T cell receptor (beta chain) sequence. The target antigen is unknown. This sample was taken from a study of cytomegalovirus exposure and HLA in healthy donors. Study-wide findings and caveats: Available immune exposure information was restricted to CMV serostatus only. Associated with HLA alleles at 0.05 false discovery rate in a later analysis were 16,951 TCR beta sequences. A later analysis linked a missense DCLRE1C variant to TCR beta V- and J-gene trimming. Confirmation in vitro established that three CMV-associated chains were specific for CMV antigens.

CDR3 length: 14 residues. Germline V CDR1 and CDR2: SGHDT, YYEEEE. V was clipped by 2 bases and J by 2 bases, with 11 bases between them. Use of 60 Vbeta and 13 Jbeta primers characterized the PCR. Measured with immunoSEQ multiplex PCR; TCRdb has only the in-frame clones, and not every one. This sample has about 120,000 clones, with about 61% found just once. Sequenced sample: PBMCs. This sequence originates from a man younger than 35 in good health and CMV-seropositive. V usage is TRBV5-6 and J usage is TRBJ2-7; weak D call: TRBD1 (5 bases). CDR3 coding DNA: TGTGCCAGCAGCTTTGAACAGGCCCCCTACGAGCAGTACTTC. Translated: CASSFEQAPYEQYF.